Listed below are T cell receptor beta chains from one sample, sequenced in a study of OX40 agonist ivuxolimab in advanced cancers. The repertoire was sequenced with immunoSEQ multiplex PCR; TCRdb's copy has only in-frame clones and lacks some. Among tens of thousands of clones listed, approximately 88% were seen once. The source was CD4+ or CD8+ T cells sorted from blood, collected in a trial of the OX40 agonist ivuxolimab. The receptor set was obtained from an adult with an advanced solid tumor such as melanoma, head and neck, liver or kidney cancer. The CDR3 runs from the conserved cysteine through the conserved F or W. The order of the fields is J gene, clone size, D gene, V gene, CDR3 protein, CDR3 DNA. A D gene is named only where the DNA matches it firmly. Not every row has a clone size; where given, it reads once, few, many or a size class.

j_gene: TRBJ2-2; abundance: .; d_gene: TRBD2; v_gene: TRBV2; CDR3aa: CASSGGENGELFF; CDR3nt: TGTGCCAGCAGCGGGGGGGAAAACGGGGAGCTGTTTTTT
j_gene: TRBJ1-1; abundance: .; d_gene: .; v_gene: TRBV6-5; CDR3aa: CASSWGAVNTEAFF; CDR3nt: TGTGCCAGCTCCTGGGGAGCGGTGAACACTGAAGCTTTCTTT
j_gene: TRBJ2-5; abundance: .; d_gene: TRBD2; v_gene: TRBV28; CDR3aa: CASRGGNEETQYF; CDR3nt: TGTGCCAGCAGGGGGGGGAACGAGGAGACCCAGTACTTC
j_gene: TRBJ2-3; abundance: .; d_gene: .; v_gene: TRBV5-1; CDR3aa: CASSWRGETEDTQYF; CDR3nt: TGCGCCAGCAGCTGGAGGGGCGAAACGGAGGATACGCAGTATTTT
j_gene: TRBJ1-1; abundance: .; d_gene: .; v_gene: TRBV6-5; CDR3aa: CAVGSFPYTEAFF; CDR3nt: TGTGCCGTCGGGTCCTTTCCTTACACTGAAGCTTTCTTT
j_gene: TRBJ1-1; abundance: .; d_gene: .; v_gene: TRBV2; CDR3aa: CASSAENTNTEAFF; CDR3nt: TGTGCCAGCAGTGCAGAAAACACGAACACTGAAGCTTTCTTT
j_gene: TRBJ1-2; abundance: .; d_gene: .; v_gene: TRBV20-1; CDR3aa: CSAPFYGYTF; CDR3nt: TGCAGTGCTCCATTCTATGGCTACACCTTC
j_gene: TRBJ1-1; abundance: .; d_gene: TRBD1; v_gene: TRBV29-1; CDR3aa: CSADRGLTYTEAFF; CDR3nt: TGCAGCGCTGACAGGGGACTGACATACACTGAAGCTTTCTTT
j_gene: TRBJ2-5; abundance: medium-sized; d_gene: TRBD2; v_gene: TRBV28; CDR3aa: CASTLARLAETQYF; CDR3nt: TGTGCCAGCACCCTGGCACGACTAGCGGAGACCCAGTACTTC
j_gene: TRBJ2-1; abundance: .; d_gene: TRBD2; v_gene: TRBV6-4; CDR3aa: CASSLTPGLAYNEQFF; CDR3nt: TGTGCCAGCAGCCTCACTCCGGGACTAGCGTACAATGAGCAGTTCTTC
j_gene: TRBJ1-4; abundance: .; d_gene: .; v_gene: TRBV7-8; CDR3aa: CASSLGLGAINEKLFF; CDR3nt: TGTGCCAGCAGCTTAGGTTTGGGAGCTATTAATGAAAAACTGTTTTTT
j_gene: TRBJ2-5; abundance: .; d_gene: .; v_gene: TRBV18; CDR3aa: CASSPPFMETQYF; CDR3nt: TGTGCCAGCTCACCACCATTCATGGAGACCCAGTACTTC
j_gene: TRBJ2-2; abundance: once; d_gene: .; v_gene: TRBV11-3; CDR3aa: CASSSNSAAGELFF; CDR3nt: TGTGCCAGCAGCTCTAATTCGGCCGCCGGGGAGCTGTTTTTT
j_gene: TRBJ1-2; abundance: few; d_gene: .; v_gene: TRBV30; CDR3aa: CAWSAWTNYGYTF; CDR3nt: TGTGCCTGGAGTGCCTGGACCAACTATGGCTACACCTTC
j_gene: TRBJ1-5; abundance: few; d_gene: .; v_gene: TRBV5-5; CDR3aa: CASSSLPGLSNQPQHF; CDR3nt: TGTGCCAGCAGCTCCCTTCCGGGACTGAGCAATCAGCCCCAGCATTTT
j_gene: TRBJ2-5; abundance: .; d_gene: TRBD2; v_gene: TRBV2; CDR3aa: CASSPTSGGLGETQYF; CDR3nt: TGTGCCAGCAGTCCGACTAGCGGGGGCCTTGGCGAGACCCAGTACTTC
j_gene: TRBJ2-2; abundance: .; d_gene: .; v_gene: TRBV7-2; CDR3aa: CASSLVVGANTGELFF; CDR3nt: TGTGCCAGCAGCTTAGTAGTTGGGGCGAACACCGGGGAGCTGTTTTTT
j_gene: TRBJ1-4; abundance: .; d_gene: .; v_gene: TRBV2; CDR3aa: CASNENLNEKLFF; CDR3nt: TGTGCCAGCAACGAAAATCTTAATGAAAAACTGTTTTTT
j_gene: TRBJ2-3; abundance: .; d_gene: .; v_gene: TRBV16; CDR3aa: CASSQSWAARTDTQYF; CDR3nt: TGTGCCAGCAGCCAATCGTGGGCAGCGCGCACAGATACGCAGTATTTT
j_gene: TRBJ2-7; abundance: .; d_gene: .; v_gene: TRBV20-1; CDR3aa: CSARDYNEQYF; CDR3nt: TGCAGTGCTAGAGACTATAACGAGCAGTACTTC
j_gene: TRBJ2-1; abundance: .; d_gene: TRBD1; v_gene: TRBV9; CDR3aa: CASSVGGTGIHEQFF; CDR3nt: TGTGCCAGCAGCGTAGGGGGGACAGGGATCCATGAGCAGTTCTTC
j_gene: TRBJ1-2; abundance: .; d_gene: TRBD1; v_gene: TRBV5-6; CDR3aa: CASSRRSGTANYGYTF; CDR3nt: TGTGCCAGCAGCCGGCGGTCGGGGACAGCTAACTATGGCTACACCTTC
j_gene: TRBJ2-1; abundance: .; d_gene: TRBD2; v_gene: TRBV18; CDR3aa: CASSPGTTTYNEQFF; CDR3nt: TGTGCCAGCTCACCAGGGACTACTACCTACAATGAGCAGTTCTTC
j_gene: TRBJ1-2; abundance: .; d_gene: .; v_gene: TRBV6-1; CDR3aa: CASNRGNYGYTF; CDR3nt: TGTGCCAGCAATAGGGGGAACTATGGCTACACCTTC
j_gene: TRBJ1-2; abundance: .; d_gene: TRBD1; v_gene: TRBV6-1; CDR3aa: CASSDRDRGGYTF; CDR3nt: TGTGCCAGCAGTGATCGGGACAGGGGTGGCTACACCTTC
j_gene: TRBJ1-5; abundance: .; d_gene: .; v_gene: TRBV28; CDR3aa: CASSLDGAWVPQHF; CDR3nt: TGTGCCAGCAGTTTAGACGGGGCCTGGGTACCCCAGCATTTT
j_gene: TRBJ2-5; abundance: .; d_gene: .; v_gene: TRBV7-2; CDR3aa: CASSLERSGTQYF; CDR3nt: TGTGCCAGCAGCTTAGAGAGAAGCGGGACCCAGTACTTC
j_gene: TRBJ2-7; abundance: .; d_gene: TRBD1; v_gene: TRBV5-1; CDR3aa: CASSWGQGATSGYEQYF; CDR3nt: TGCGCCAGCAGCTGGGGACAGGGGGCGACCTCCGGATACGAGCAGTACTTC